These 26 T cell receptor beta chains share one sample of origin, sequenced in a study of regulatory T cells in long-lasting Graves disease. iRepertoire HTBI primers and Arm-PCR of CDR3 regions built TCR beta libraries. TCRdb recomputed calls from the multiplex PCR reads with MiXCR, one row per CDR3 protein. Of around 360,000 distinct CDR3 sequences in the sample, around 15% were seen once. Time point given: newly diagnosed GD, antithyroid drugs for less than 3 months. PBMCs provided the RNA from which the TCR library was made. These sequences were also reported in another study, on T cells in Graves' hyperthyroidism and ophthalmopathy.

The material sequenced was peripheral blood mononuclear cells (PBMCs), taken at new diagnosis, from a patient treated with antithyroid drugs. All receptors derive from a woman aged 18-29 years with Graves disease.

The J gene is TRBJ2-7, the V gene TRBV7-9; TRBD2 agrees at 7 bases. The ends lost 5 bases at V and 4 bases at J; junction bases unmatched: 14. This CDR3 is built from 16 residues. The germline CDR1 and CDR2 sequences are SEHNR and FQNEAQ (reference sequence). Here the CDR3 DNA reads TGTGCCAGCAGCCCGGGACTAACGGGACCTACATACGAGCAGTACTTC. Residues: CASSPGLTGPTYEQYF.

A remark on this clonotype: This likely traces to a read error, being one base from a far larger clone. This sequence joins TRBV7-3 and TRBJ2-7; D gene uncertain. Germline loops: CDR1 SGHTA, CDR2 FQGTGA. The CDR3 spans 14 residues. CDR3 nucleotide sequence: TGTGCCTGCAGCTTAGTTGGGCCCTCCTACGAGCAGTACTTC. As protein: CACSLVGPSYEQYF.

This clonotype occurred a few times. The V and J genes are TRBV9 and TRBJ2-2, with a possible D match to TRBD2 (6 bases). The germline gives CDR1 SGDLS, CDR2 YYNGEE. V was shortened by 2 bases and J by 6 bases, with 14 bases between the two germline ends. The CDR3 is made up of 15 amino acids. The CDR3 loop is CASSVGFGGSGELFF. The CDR3, as DNA: TGTGCCAGCAGCGTGGGGTTCGGGGGATCCGGGGAGCTGTTTTTT.

The rearrangement joins TRBV5-6 to TRBJ1-5; weak D call: TRBD1 (5 bases). There are 14 residues in the CDR3. The V and J ends lost 1 base and 2 bases respectively, with 7 bases between them. CDR1 SGHDT and CDR2 YYEEEE come from the germline V gene. CDR3 region: CASSLRGGNQPQHF. Written as DNA, the CDR3 is TGTGCCAGCAGCTTGAGAGGGGGCAATCAGCCCCAGCATTTT.

There are many counts of this clonotype. The genes are TRBV9 and TRBJ2-3, with 10 nucleotides matching TRBD2. V shed 2 bases and J 2 bases; nucleotides not matched to a gene: 5. The CDR3 runs to 16 residues. Germline-derived CDR1 and CDR2 are SGDLS and YYNGEE. CDR3 in amino acids: CASSVGTSGDTDTQYF. The CDR3 nucleotides read TGTGCCAGCAGCGTCGGAACTAGCGGGGACACAGATACGCAGTATTTT.

This clonotype was counted many times. V is TRBV7-8 and J is TRBJ2-7, with 9 positions matching TRBD2. Germline CDR1 reads SGHVS; CDR2 reads FQNEAQ. Unmatched junction bases numbered 7, after V lost 5 bases and J lost 5 bases. The CDR3 is 14 residues long. This CDR3 reads CASSRGRATDEQYF. The CDR3 bases are TGTGCCAGCAGCCGCGGGAGGGCCACGGACGAGCAGTACTTC.

This clonotype was detected a few times. The gene calls are TRBV7-2 and TRBJ2-2; D is unclear. Trimming pared 1 base from V and 2 bases from J, leaving 14 bases between. The CDR3 has 17 residues. CDR1 is SGHTA, CDR2 FQGNSA, per germline. The CDR3 here is CASSLVFRLFNTGELFF. The DNA of the CDR3 is TGTGCCAGCAGCTTAGTGTTTAGGCTTTTTAACACCGGGGAGCTGTTTTTT. The full variable domain, with the rest looked up from reference TRBV7-2 and TRBJ2-2, is GAGVSQSPSNKVTEKGKDVELRCDPISGHTALYWYRQSLGQGLEFLIYFQGNSAPDKSGLPSDRFSAERTGGSVSTLTIQRTQQEDSAVYLCASSLVFRLFNTGELFFGEGSRLTVL.

This clonotype was counted at least ten times. This rearrangement joins TRBV20-1 to TRBJ1-5, with a weak D call TRBD1 (5 bases). Germline CDR1 reads DFQATT; CDR2 reads SNEGSKA (reference sequence). V was trimmed by 3 bases and J by 1 base, leaving 10 bases between them. This CDR3 region has 14 residues. CDR3 in amino acids: CSARPGSSNQPQHF. Written as DNA, the CDR3 is TGCAGTGCTAGGCCAGGGTCAAGCAATCAGCCCCAGCATTTT.

This clonotype was seen only a few times. V usage is TRBV27 and J usage is TRBJ1-6; unclear D gene. Per germline, CDR1 MNHEY and CDR2 SMNVEV (reference sequence). V lost 0 bases and J lost 0, with 9 bases in between. This CDR3 has 17 residues. CDR3 region: CASSLSAESSYNSPLHF. CDR3 DNA: TGTGCCAGCAGTTTATCGGCAGAAAGCTCCTATAATTCACCCCTCCACTTT.

This clonotype occurred many times. The chain joins TRBV20-1 to TRBJ2-7; no clear D gene. The CDR3 is 12 residues long. Germline CDR1 DFQATT, CDR2 SNEGSKA (reference sequence). V lost 5 bases, J lost 2 bases, and 10 bases lay in between. CDR3: CSAPLGPYEQYF. The CDR3 nucleotides are TGCAGTGCTCCCTTAGGGCCCTACGAGCAGTACTTC.

This clonotype was counted ten times or more. The V call is TRBV11-3, the J call TRBJ2-3; D gene unclear. Germline values: CDR1 SGHNT, CDR2 YENEEA. With 7 bases removed from V and 5 bases from J, the gap between germline ends came to 13 bases. The CDR3 totals 13 residues. CDR3 loop: CASTDPGEDTQYF. The CDR3 nucleotides are TGTGCCAGCACCGACCCGGGTGAAGATACGCAGTATTTT.

This clonotype was detected only a few times. The chain combines TRBV4-1 with TRBJ1-1; TRBD1 matches at 7 bases. Germline loops: CDR1 MGHRA, CDR2 YSYEKL. This CDR3 is 15 amino acids long. Germline trimming cut 2 bases from V and 0 bases from J; bases unmatched to any gene: 3. This chain's CDR3 is CASSQLGTVNTEAFF. The CDR3 bases are TGCGCCAGCAGCCAACTGGGGACAGTGAACACTGAAGCTTTCTTT.

This clonotype appeared a few times. The chain recombines TRBV28 with TRBJ2-2; 10 nucleotides align to TRBD2. CDR3 length equals 16 residues. Germline V CDR1 and CDR2: MDHEN, SYDVKM. Unmatched junction bases numbered 8, after V lost 5 bases and J lost 5 bases. The CDR3 spells CASSLIAGGGTGELFF. The CDR3 DNA sequence: TGTGCCAGCAGTCTTATAGCGGGAGGAGGGACCGGGGAGCTGTTTTTT. The full variable domain, with the rest looked up from reference TRBV28 and TRBJ2-2, is DVKVTQSSRYLVKRTGEKVFLECVQDMDHENMFWYRQDPGLGLRLIYFSYDVKMKEKGDIPEGYSVSREKKERFSLILESASTNQTSMYLCASSLIAGGGTGELFFGEGSRLTVL.

Many counts were recorded for this clonotype. The chain uses TRBV3-1 and TRBJ1-1; D call uncertain. CDR1 and CDR2 (germline): LGHDT, YNNKEL (reference sequence). The CDR3 runs 14 residues. Trimming cost V 4 bases and J 4 bases, with 13 bases left between them. This CDR3 is CASSPARAGTEAFF. CDR3 DNA sequence: TGTGCCAGCAGCCCCGCGAGGGCGGGCACTGAAGCTTTCTTT.

Only a few counts were recorded for this clonotype. This chain uses TRBV6-5 with TRBJ2-5; D not certain. Germline CDR1 is MNHEY and CDR2 is SVGAGI. This CDR3 comprises 14 residues. V lost 0 bases to trimming and J lost 2 bases, with 7 bases between them. CDR3 amino acids: CASSYSSTQETQYF. The CDR3 DNA is TGTGCCAGCAGTTACTCTAGTACTCAAGAGACCCAGTACTTC.

With respect to this clonotype: A much larger clone lies one base from this, so it may be a read error. The chain joins TRBV11-2 to TRBJ2-5; D is uncertain. This CDR3 region has 16 residues. V lost 4 bases and J lost 3, with 18 bases in between. Germline CDR1 is SGHAT and CDR2 is FQNNGV. DNA of the CDR3: TGTGCCAGCAGCTGGGAACGTTTAGCAGGAGAAGAGACCCAGTACTTC. This sequence encodes CASSWERLAGEETQYF. The whole variable domain, remainder taken from reference TRBV11-2 and TRBJ2-5, is EAGVAQSPRYKIIEKRQSVAFWCNPISGHATLYWYQQILGQGPKLLIQFQNNGVVDDSQLPKDRFSAERLKGVDSTLKIQPAKLEDSAVYLCASSWERLAGEETQYFGPGTRLLVL.

To note about this clonotype: A much more abundant neighbour one base away suggests this may be a read error. This rearrangement joins TRBV4-1 to TRBJ2-7; the D gene is possibly TRBD2 (6 bases). CDR1 and CDR2 from the germline V gene are MGHRA and YSYEKL. The CDR3 extends over 15 amino acids. CDR3 sequence (DNA): TGCGCCAGCAGCCAAGAGTGGAGGGGCGGGTGGGAGCGGTACTTC. This encodes CASSQEWRGGWERYF.

This clonotype was picked up many times. The chain uses TRBV28 and TRBJ2-7; 9 nucleotides line up with TRBD1. Germline trimming cut 5 bases from V and 3 bases from J; bases unmatched to any gene: 5. Germline V gives CDR1 MDHEN, CDR2 SYDVKM. This CDR3 spans 14 amino acids. The CDR3 DNA follows: TGTGCCAGCAGTAACCCGGGACAGGGCTACGAGCAGTACTTC. Translated, it gives CASSNPGQGYEQYF.

Ten or more counts support this clonotype. V is TRBV27 and J is TRBJ2-3, with TRBD1 identical over 8 bases. Germline V CDR1 and CDR2: MNHEY, SMNVEV (reference sequence). Trimming cost V 3 bases and J 2 bases; bases outside gene matches: 10. This CDR3 contains 17 residues. CDR3 bases: TGTGCCAGCAGTTTTACTCCGGGACAGGCTTCCACAGATACGCAGTATTTT. Translation gives CASSFTPGQASTDTQYF.

This clonotype was recorded at least ten times. The genes are TRBV6-1 and TRBJ1-1; D call uncertain. V was pared by 8 bases and J by 6 bases, with 19 bases between. The CDR3 runs 14 residues. Germline V gene lookup returns CDR1 MNHNS and CDR2 SASEGT. The CDR3: CASQEDETASEAFF. The CDR3 DNA sequence: TGTGCCAGCCAGGAAGACGAGACGGCATCTGAAGCTTTCTTT.

The rearrangement joins TRBV9 to TRBJ2-1; D unclear. Germline values: CDR1 SGDLS, CDR2 YYNGEE. The V end was cut by 1 base, the J end by 0 bases, with 5 bases between. The CDR3 extends over 14 amino acids. CDR3 coding DNA: TGTGCCAGCAGCGTATTGGGCTCCTACAATGAGCAGTTCTTC. Protein sequence: CASSVLGSYNEQFF.

This clonotype has more than one count but fewer than ten. The chain combines TRBV5-4 with TRBJ1-4; TRBD1 might be the D (6 bases). This CDR3 is 15 amino acids long. Trimming shortened V by 0 bases and J by 7 bases, and 13 bases separated the two germline ends. Germline V gene sequence: CDR1 SGHNT, CDR2 YYREEE (reference sequence). CDR3 residues: CASSLGGRGSEKLFF. CDR3 sequence (DNA): TGTGCCAGCAGCTTGGGGGGCAGGGGAAGTGAAAAACTGTTTTTT.

On this clonotype: Here the CDR3 omits its conserved ending phenylalanine or tryptophan, so a read error is the likely source. The chain recombines TRBV11-2 with TRBJ2-2; D perhaps matches TRBD2 (7 bases). This CDR3 contains 16 residues. Germline V CDR1 and CDR2: SGHAT, FQNNGV. Trimming took 5 bases from V and 2 from J, leaving 15 bases between them. CDR3 loop: CASSPLGGPNTGELFL. The CDR3 DNA is TGTGCCAGCAGCCCCTTGGGGGGGCCTAACACCGGGGAGCTGTTTTTG.

V and J are TRBV20-1 and TRBJ1-5; D is perhaps TRBD1 (5 bases). Germline CDR1 and CDR2: DFQATT and SNEGSKA (reference sequence). Trimming took 2 bases from V and 4 from J, leaving 12 bases between them. This CDR3 spans 14 amino acids. CDR3: CSARPRQINQPQHF. The DNA for the CDR3 is TGCAGTGCTAGACCGCGACAGATTAATCAGCCCCAGCATTTT.

The V call is TRBV3-1, the J call TRBJ2-4, with 15 bases matching TRBD2. J lost 1 base, V lost 4 bases, and 11 bases had no gene match. Per the germline V gene, CDR1 is LGHDT and CDR2 is YNNKEL (reference sequence). The CDR3 consists of 20 residues. CDR3 region: CASSPYQGLAGGPAKNIQYF. The CDR3 region has the DNA TGTGCCAGCAGCCCCTACCAAGGACTAGCGGGGGGGCCGGCCAAAAACATTCAGTACTTC.

There are many counts of this clonotype. The chain uses TRBV5-5 and TRBJ1-1; D remains unclear. CDR1 SGHKS and CDR2 YYEKEE come from the germline V gene (reference sequence). Trimming removed 2 bases at V and 5 bases at J, with 16 bases between. This CDR3 spans 15 amino acids. CDR3 in DNA: TGTGCCAGCAGCTTCCTAAGTACGGGGAGGACTGAAGCTTTCTTT. Translated: CASSFLSTGRTEAFF.